This TCR beta chain was recovered during a study of shared clonotypes between healthy human individuals. The data were produced by immunoSEQ multiplex PCR, yet TCRdb's version contains in-frame clones alone and is incomplete. The sample holds about 1.5 million clones; 95% to 99% are singletons and the top ten take approximately 0.45%. This CDR3 is built from 16 residues. Germline V CDR1 and CDR2: SEHNR, FQNEAQ (reference sequence). After removal of 5 bases from V and 4 bases from J, the junction contained 8 bases not matched to a gene. Specimen: naive CD4+ T cells sorted from blood. Subset given: CD45RA+ positively selected. The receptor was derived from a man under 40 in good health. The gene calls are TRBV7-9 and TRBJ2-5; TRBD1 agrees at 12 bases. The CDR3 region has the DNA TGTGCCAGCAGCGAGGGGGACAGGGGGCCCCGAGAGACCCAGTACTTC. This gives the protein CASSEGDRGPRETQYF. Variable domain in full (rest from reference TRBV7-9 and TRBJ2-5): DTGVSQNPRHKITKRGQNVTFRCDPISEHNRLYWYRQTLGQGPEFLTYFQNEAQLEKSRLLSDRFSAERPKGSFSTLEIQRTEQGDSAMYLCASSEGDRGPRETQYFGPGTRLLVL.